What follows are 27 T cell receptor beta chains derived from one specimen sequenced in a study of shared clonotypes between healthy human individuals. Repertoires were generated with immunoSEQ multiplex PCR, while TCRdb's copy carries only in-frame clones and drops some. The sample includes hundreds of thousands of clones, about 80% seen only once; the top ten take more than 1.5%. The sample comprised memory CD4+ T cells sorted from blood. Subset in this sample: CD45RA-negative fraction. All receptors come from a woman in her twenties or thirties in good health.

This clone was detected many times. The DNA for the CDR3 is TGTGCCAGCAGCTCCCGAGAGGCAGCTAACTATGGCTACACCTTC. It specifies CASSSREAANYGYTF. The rearrangement joins TRBV7-9 to TRBJ1-2; no clear D. The germline V gene encodes CDR1 SEHNR and CDR2 FQNEAQ (reference sequence). Trimming pared 4 bases from V and 0 bases from J, leaving 12 bases between. The CDR3 length is 15 residues.

Points on this clone: At the DNA level, this CDR3 is encoded by other sequences in the same sample as well. The V and J genes are TRBV18 and TRBJ2-1, with 14 bases lining up with TRBD2. Trimming cost V 5 bases and J 9 bases; bases outside gene matches: 9. Germline assignment: CDR1 KGHSH and CDR2 LQKENI. The CDR3 loop spans 16 amino acids. As DNA, the CDR3 is TGTGCCAGCTCAGCCGGGACTAGCGGGAGTATTGGTGAGCAGTTCTTC. Residues: CASSAGTSGSIGEQFF.

The chain has TRBV30 and TRBJ2-5; 8 nucleotides agree with TRBD1. After removal of 2 bases from V and 4 bases from J, the junction contained 9 bases not matched to a gene. Germline loops: CDR1 GTSNPN, CDR2 SVGIG (reference sequence). The CDR3 spans 15 residues. Here the CDR3 DNA reads TGTGCCTGGAGTCCTGGACAGGGCTTTGGAGAGACCCAGTACTTC. This gives the protein CAWSPGQGFGETQYF.

As to this clone: A much larger clone lies one base from this, so it may be a read error. The V call is TRBV11-3, the J call TRBJ1-5, with no clear D. CDR3 length: 12 amino acids. V lost 3 bases and J lost 4, with 4 bases in between. Germline V gene sequence: CDR1 SGHNT, CDR2 YENEEA. The DNA of the CDR3 is TGTGCCAGCAGCTTTGGGAATCAGCCCCAGCATTTT. This gives the protein CASSFGNQPQHF.

The chain carries TRBV6-5 and TRBJ1-1; D unclear. The V end lost 6 bases, the J end lost 0 bases, and 14 bases lay between the germline ends. CDR3 length: 15 residues. Looked up from germline, CDR1 is MNHEY and CDR2 is SVGAGI. DNA for the CDR3: TGTGCCAGCAGAGATCAGACGGCAATGAACACTGAAGCTTTCTTT. Protein sequence: CASRDQTAMNTEAFF.

The chain carries TRBV14 and TRBJ2-1; D could derive from TRBD1 or TRBD2 (5 bases each). Germline assignment: CDR1 SGHDN and CDR2 FVKESK. Trimming removed 0 bases at V and 6 bases at J, with 6 bases between. The length of the CDR3 is 13 residues. The chain's CDR3 is CASSQDGGNEQFF. The CDR3 DNA reads as TGTGCCAGCAGCCAAGATGGGGGCAATGAGCAGTTCTTC.

There are a few counts of this clone. V and J are TRBV27 and TRBJ1-1; D gene ambiguous. The CDR3 is 13 amino acids. Germline loops: CDR1 MNHEY, CDR2 SMNVEV (reference sequence). V was pared by 6 bases and J by 6 bases, with 14 bases between. The CDR3 reads CASRPHLDSEAFF. Written as DNA, the CDR3 is TGTGCCAGCAGACCACACTTGGACTCTGAAGCTTTCTTT.

The V call is TRBV19, the J call TRBJ1-1; 7 nucleotides match TRBD1. The J segment lost 4 bases and the V segment lost 5 bases, leaving 10 bases of the junction unmatched. This CDR3 is built from 15 residues. Germline values: CDR1 LNHDA, CDR2 SQIVND (reference sequence). The CDR3 sequence is CASSLQDRTLTEAFF. CDR3 coding DNA: TGTGCCAGTAGTCTTCAGGACAGGACTCTCACTGAAGCTTTCTTT.

The J gene is TRBJ1-5, the V gene TRBV6-6; no reliable D call. Germline V CDR1 and CDR2: MNHNY, SVGAGI (reference sequence). Trimming pared 2 bases from V and 1 base from J, leaving 6 bases between. This CDR3 spans 14 amino acids. The CDR3: CASSYGESNQPQHF. The CDR3 coding sequence is TGTGCCAGCAGTTACGGGGAGAGCAATCAGCCCCAGCATTTT.

On this clone itself: The junction departs from germline at one end; a sequencing error may be responsible. This chain uses TRBV5-4 with TRBJ2-7; TRBD2 agrees at 8 bases. This CDR3 comprises 14 residues. CDR1 is SGHNT and CDR2 is YYREEE in the germline V gene (reference sequence). The CDR3: CASSSPREDRSPDF. CDR3 sequence (DNA): TGTGCCAGCAGCTCTCCGCGGGAGGACCGCTCGCCGGACTTC.

This chain connects TRBV29-1 to TRBJ1-3; D remains unclear. This CDR3 region has 13 residues. Germline assignment: CDR1 SQVTM and CDR2 ANQGSEA. Trimming cost V 3 bases and J 6 bases, with 12 bases left between them. CDR3 DNA: TGCAGCGTTGACGGGGAGGGAGTAAACACCATATATTTT. Residues: CSVDGEGVNTIYF.

The chain is built from TRBV7-9 and TRBJ2-1; 10 bases align to TRBD2. This CDR3 spans 16 amino acids. After removal of 1 base from V and 4 bases from J, the junction contained 4 bases not matched to a gene. Germline-derived CDR1 and CDR2 are SEHNR and FQNEAQ (reference sequence). The CDR3 here is CASSLGALAGYNEQFF. In DNA, the CDR3 is TGTGCCAGCAGCTTAGGTGCACTAGCGGGATACAATGAGCAGTTCTTC.

The chain links TRBV2 to TRBJ2-5; D is possibly TRBD1 (5 bases). This CDR3 has 13 residues. Germline V gene sequence: CDR1 SNHLY, CDR2 FYNNEI. V was clipped by 4 bases and J by 2 bases, with 8 bases between them. The CDR3 reads CASSGQIQETQYF. The CDR3 DNA follows: TGTGCCAGCAGTGGACAGATACAAGAGACCCAGTACTTC.

The sample holds a few counts of this clone. V is TRBV10-1 and J is TRBJ2-1; D possibly corresponds to TRBD1 (6 bases). V was cut by 8 bases and J by 4 bases, with 15 bases left in between. This CDR3 spans 14 amino acids. Germline V gene sequence: CDR1 WNHNN, CDR2 SYGVQD (reference sequence). CDR3 loop: CASGQGQGYNEQFF. In nucleotides, the CDR3 is TGCGCCAGCGGCCAGGGGCAGGGGTACAATGAGCAGTTCTTC.

V usage is TRBV2 and J usage is TRBJ1-1; D gene ambiguous. The V end lost 3 bases, the J end lost 1 base, and 9 bases lay between the germline ends. Germline V gene lookup returns CDR1 SNHLY and CDR2 FYNNEI. The length of the CDR3 is 14 residues. The CDR3 nucleotides read TGTGCCAGCAGTGAGGTAGGACGGAACACTGAAGCTTTCTTT. It yields the protein CASSEVGRNTEAFF.

As regards this clone: This CDR3 is also generated by other DNA sequences in the sample. The chain carries TRBV28 and TRBJ1-2; 7 nucleotides line up with TRBD1. With 3 bases clipped from V and 3 bases from J, the junction kept 1 base outside the gene matches. The CDR3 spans 13 residues. Germline assignment: CDR1 MDHEN and CDR2 SYDVKM. The CDR3 coding sequence is TGTGCCAGCAGTTTGGGGACAGACTATGGCTACACCTTC. This gives the protein CASSLGTDYGYTF.

The rearrangement joins TRBV6-6 to TRBJ2-1, with D perhaps TRBD1 or TRBD2 (6 bases each). Trimming took 4 bases from V and 6 from J, leaving 13 bases between them. Germline CDR1 and CDR2: MNHNY and SVGAGI (reference sequence). This CDR3 contains 14 residues. CDR3 DNA: TGTGCCAGCAGTTTTGAGGGGGAGGTCAATGAGCAGTTCTTC. Translated, it gives CASSFEGEVNEQFF.

This clone was observed a few times. This chain uses TRBV6-1 with TRBJ1-5, with no clear D. Trimming pared 2 bases from V and 5 bases from J, leaving 7 bases between. Germline lookup yields CDR1 MNHNS and CDR2 SASEGT. The length of the CDR3 is 13 residues. CDR3 protein: CASSESRDQPQHF. CDR3 coding DNA: TGTGCCAGCAGTGAATCGCGGGATCAGCCCCAGCATTTT.

This clone was recorded a few times. The chain recombines TRBV2 with TRBJ2-7; 9 nucleotides align to TRBD2. Germline CDR1 SNHLY, CDR2 FYNNEI. Germline trimming cut 6 bases from V and 2 bases from J; bases unmatched to any gene: 8. The CDR3 is made up of 15 amino acids. The CDR3, as DNA: TGTGCCAGCAGGCTTAGCGGGAGCCTTACCTACGAGCAGTACTTC. It is translated as CASRLSGSLTYEQYF.

This chain uses TRBV25-1 with TRBJ2-1; D not resolved. V lost 10 bases and J 3 bases, leaving 10 bases between the germline ends. The germline V gene encodes CDR1 MGHDK and CDR2 SYGVNS. The CDR3 totals 12 residues. The CDR3 spells CATTDDYNEQFF. Here the CDR3 DNA reads TGTGCCACCACCGACGACTACAATGAGCAGTTCTTC.

V usage is TRBV6-5 and J usage is TRBJ2-3, with TRBD1 as a possible D gene (6 bases). The V end was cut by 6 bases, the J end by 1 base, with 11 bases between. The CDR3 has 14 residues. Germline CDR1 reads MNHEY; CDR2 reads SVGAGI. This CDR3 is CASSGTYGTDTQYF. CDR3 DNA: TGTGCCAGCAGCGGGACATATGGCACAGATACGCAGTATTTT.

V gene TRBV7-9 combines with J gene TRBJ2-5; 9 bases line up with TRBD1. This CDR3 is built from 16 residues. The ends lost 1 base at V and 1 base at J; junction bases unmatched: 4. Germline-derived CDR1 and CDR2 are SEHNR and FQNEAQ (reference sequence). CDR3: CASSLGTGAPQETQYF. In nucleotides, the CDR3 is TGTGCCAGCAGCTTAGGGACAGGGGCCCCCCAAGAGACCCAGTACTTC.

This sequence joins TRBV6-5 and TRBJ1-2, with no clear D. The CDR3 length is 14 residues. The V gene lost 7 bases and the J gene lost 2 bases, with 14 bases spanning the gap. Germline assignment: CDR1 MNHEY and CDR2 SVGAGI. The CDR3 sequence is CASIDTGGNYGYTF. CDR3 nucleotides: TGTGCCAGCATCGATACTGGCGGAAACTATGGCTACACCTTC.

This clone was seen a few times. J is TRBJ1-1 and V is TRBV5-1, with D perhaps matching TRBD1 (5 bases). Germline V lookup: CDR1 SGHRS, CDR2 YFSETQ. This CDR3 region has 14 residues. Trimming shortened V by 4 bases and J by 2 bases, and 12 bases separated the two germline ends. The CDR3 here is CASSAGTGNTEAFF. The CDR3 region has the DNA TGCGCCAGCAGCGCCGGGACGGGAAACACTGAAGCTTTCTTT.

The chain employs TRBV28 and TRBJ2-1; a weak D match, TRBD2 (6 bases). This CDR3 contains 17 residues. V lost 3 bases and J lost 2, with 17 bases in between. Germline V gene lookup returns CDR1 MDHEN and CDR2 SYDVKM. This CDR3 is CASSLEALAFTYNEQFF. The CDR3 DNA follows: TGTGCCAGCAGTTTGGAAGCACTAGCCTTTACCTACAATGAGCAGTTCTTC.

The chain couples TRBV6-1 to TRBJ2-1, with D perhaps TRBD2 (5 bases). The CDR3 consists of 15 residues. Trimming took off 4 bases at V and 1 base at J, with 11 bases between the two ends. CDR1 MNHNS and CDR2 SASEGT come from the germline V gene. CDR3 in DNA: TGTGCCAGCAGTGTAACTAGGGATTCCTACAATGAGCAGTTCTTC. It yields the protein CASSVTRDSYNEQFF.

The chain employs TRBV19 and TRBJ2-7; 14 bases agree with TRBD2. In germline, CDR1 is LNHDA, CDR2 SQIVND (reference sequence). After removal of 0 bases from V and 0 bases from J, the junction contained 7 bases not matched to a gene. The CDR3 totals 19 residues. Here the CDR3 DNA reads TGTGCCAGTAGTATAGACGGACTAGCGGGAGGAAGCTTCTCCTACGAGCAGTACTTC. This gives the protein CASSIDGLAGGSFSYEQYF.